Following are 24 T cell receptor beta chains from one sample sequenced in a study of CXCR3-negative and CXCR3-positive naive CD8 T cells. General observations from the study: CXCR3-positive naive cells had more hydrophobic TRB CDR3s than CXCR3-negative naive cells.

Their recognized antigens are unknown. 5' RACE with UMI labels generated the TRB cDNA libraries. TCRdb reanalyzed the 5' RACE reads and collapses them to one entry per CDR3 protein, without DNA. Recorded here are about 110,000 distinct CDR3 sequences; the top ten clones represent more than 0.3%. The sequencing sample was made of naive CXCR3+ CD8+ T cells from blood. Specified subset: CD45RO-CCR7+CD27+CD95- naive CD8+ T cells expressing CXCR3 (TNR3+). The receptors originated from a human donor in good health. Some clones in this sample may be carry-over from other donors' samples.

The chain couples TRBV10-3 to TRBJ2-1; the D gene TCRdb calls, TRBD1, cannot be checked with no DNA. Germline lookup yields CDR1 ENHRY and CDR2 SYGVKD. The CDR3 length is 13 residues. The CDR3 spells CATLGQPYNEQFF.

The chain has TRBV2 and TRBJ2-3; the D gene TCRdb calls, TRBD2, cannot be checked with no DNA. Germline V gene sequence: CDR1 SNHLY, CDR2 FYNNEI. CDR3 length equals 13 residues. The CDR3 here is CASSDLVSDTQYF.

The rearrangement uses TRBV19 and TRBJ1-1. From germline, CDR1 is LNHDA and CDR2 SQIVND (reference sequence). The CDR3 consists of 11 residues. This CDR3 reads CASSIAAEAFF.

The CDR3 sequence: CASSSPERGGQDGELFF. The J gene is TRBJ2-2, the V gene TRBV7-9; absent DNA, TCRdb's TRBD2 call cannot be checked. The length of the CDR3 is 17 residues. Germline V gene lookup returns CDR1 SEHNR and CDR2 FQNEAQ (reference sequence).

The V and J genes are TRBV4-1 and TRBJ2-7. The germline CDR1 and CDR2 sequences are MGHRA and YSYEKL. The CDR3 is 15 amino acids. The CDR3 spells CASSQEQRSSYEQYF.

V is TRBV14 and J is TRBJ1-3. Germline V gene data show CDR1 as SGHDN and CDR2 as FVKESK. The CDR3 runs 16 residues. The CDR3 loop reads CASSQDSQSSGNTIYF.

V and J are TRBV11-3 and TRBJ1-4. CDR1 SGHNT and CDR2 YENEEA come from the germline V gene. The CDR3 spans 16 residues. The CDR3 protein is CASSLGEILPNEKLFF.

The chain carries TRBV28 and TRBJ2-5; the D call from TCRdb, TRBD1, cannot be confirmed without DNA. Germline values: CDR1 MDHEN, CDR2 SYDVKM. This CDR3 has 14 amino acids. The CDR3 sequence is CASSIQGDGETQYF.

V gene TRBV29-1 combines with J gene TRBJ1-2; the D call from TCRdb, TRBD1, cannot be confirmed without DNA. The CDR3 is 14 residues long. Germline lookup yields CDR1 SQVTM and CDR2 ANQGSEA. CDR3 protein: CSVEGDRGSRGYTF.

The V and J genes are TRBV6-2 or TRBV6-3 and TRBJ2-1; TCRdb designates TRBD2, a call that cannot be tested without DNA. CDR1 and CDR2 from the germline V gene are MNHEY and SVGEGT. The CDR3 covers 18 residues. The CDR3 protein is CASSLATSGGAFNSEQFF.

The rearrangement links TRBV7-2 to TRBJ2-5; TCRdb picks TRBD2, but there is no DNA to check that call. The CDR3 loop spans 14 amino acids. Germline CDR1 SGHTA, CDR2 FQGNSA. This CDR3 reads CASSGSGTEETQYF. The complete variable domain, with remaining parts taken from reference TRBV7-2 and TRBJ2-5, reads GAGVSQSPSNKVTEKGKDVELRCDPISGHTALYWYRQSLGQGLEFLIYFQGNSAPDKSGLPSDRFSAERTGGSVSTLTIQRTQQEDSAVYLCASSGSGTEETQYFGPGTRLLVL.

V and J are TRBV6-5 and TRBJ2-7. Germline CDR1 reads MNHEY; CDR2 reads SVGAGI. The CDR3 runs to 13 residues. CDR3 in amino acids: CASSYSGNYEQYF.

This CDR3 is CASSLGTFTNGYTF. The rearrangement uses TRBV7-2 and TRBJ1-2. The CDR3 length is 14 residues. CDR1 is SGHTA and CDR2 is FQGNSA in the germline V gene.

This chain connects TRBV29-1 to TRBJ2-1. CDR3 size: 13 residues. Germline CDR1 and CDR2: SQVTM and ANQGSEA. The chain's CDR3 is CSDTGSSYNEQFF.

The rearrangement links TRBV29-1 to TRBJ2-2. This CDR3 has 13 residues. Germline CDR1 SQVTM, CDR2 ANQGSEA. The CDR3 protein is CSVEKGTTGELFF.

The chain recombines TRBV28 with TRBJ2-3; the TCRdb call, TRBD1, lacks DNA for checking. The CDR3 length is 17 residues. Germline CDR1 is MDHEN and CDR2 is SYDVKM. The CDR3 is CASSSPIQGLGTDTQYF.

The J gene is TRBJ1-1, the V gene TRBV28. The CDR3 is 13 residues long. Germline V lookup: CDR1 MDHEN, CDR2 SYDVKM. This CDR3 is CASIPRGYTEAFF.

The gene calls are TRBV15 and TRBJ2-7; TCRdb's D call of TRBD2 is untestable without DNA. Germline V gene data show CDR1 as LNHNV and CDR2 as YYDKDF (reference sequence). The CDR3 consists of 18 residues. The CDR3 here is CATSRDPGTSGRAGEQYF.

The chain combines TRBV4-1 with TRBJ2-1; the TRBD2 assignment by TCRdb is unverifiable without DNA. The germline CDR1 and CDR2 sequences are MGHRA and YSYEKL. CDR3 length: 16 residues. CDR3 amino acids: CASSQVGLAGDYEQFF.

The CDR3 protein is CASSVEGSGGNANTGELFF. J is TRBJ2-2 and V is TRBV9; TCRdb picks TRBD2, but there is no DNA to check that call. Germline V CDR1 and CDR2: SGDLS, YYNGEE. The CDR3 contains 19 residues. The variable domain in full, completed from reference TRBV9 and TRBJ2-2, reads DSGVTQTPKHLITATGQRVTLRCSPRSGDLSVYWYQQSLDQGLQFLIQYYNGEERAKGNILERFSAQQFPDLHSELNLSSLELGDSALYFCASSVEGSGGNANTGELFFGEGSRLTVL.

CDR3 residues: CASSLRSGAEAFF. The chain has TRBV5-1 and TRBJ1-1; the D call from TCRdb, TRBD1, cannot be confirmed without DNA. Per germline, CDR1 SGHRS and CDR2 YFSETQ. The CDR3 sequence is 13 residues long.

The rearrangement joins TRBV4-3 to TRBJ1-1. The CDR3 loop spans 13 amino acids. The germline gives CDR1 LGHNA, CDR2 YSLEER. The CDR3 spells CASSQVEDTEAFF.

J is TRBJ1-1 and V is TRBV27. Germline values: CDR1 MNHEY, CDR2 SMNVEV (reference sequence). This CDR3 is 13 amino acids long. The CDR3: CASSNSQNTEAFF.

This chain connects TRBV4-1 to TRBJ2-1; there is no DNA to check the TCRdb D call of TRBD1. The CDR3 is 16 residues long. In germline, CDR1 is MGHRA, CDR2 YSYEKL. The CDR3 loop reads CASSQTTETRGNEQFF.